The 15 T cell receptor beta chains given below trace back to one sample, sequenced in a study of cytomegalovirus exposure and HLA in healthy donors. The study ran its PCR with 60 Vbeta and 13 Jbeta primers. Only in-frame clones appear in the TCRdb table, and some are missing; sequencing was by immunoSEQ multiplex PCR. Of over 120,000 clones listed, roughly 71% were seen once; the top ten hold 7%. The sequenced sample was PBMCs. The receptors come from a man aged 25 to 40 in good health and CMV-seronegative.

The chain has TRBV11-2 and TRBJ2-1; D unclear. V shed 5 bases and J shed 9 bases, with 14 bases lying between them. Looked up from germline, CDR1 is SGHAT and CDR2 is FQNNGV. The CDR3 length is 13 residues. This chain's CDR3 is CASSPEVGGEQFF. As DNA, the CDR3 is TGTGCCAGCAGCCCCGAAGTAGGCGGTGAGCAGTTCTTC.

This clone was counted between two and nine times. The V gene is TRBV7-2, the J gene TRBJ2-1, with 9 bases that match TRBD2. The trim removed 5 bases at V and 4 bases at J, leaving 6 bases unmatched. CDR1 SGHTA and CDR2 FQGNSA come from the germline V gene. The CDR3 sequence is 15 residues long. DNA of the CDR3: TGTGCCAGCAGCCCCTGGACTAGCGAATACAATGAGCAGTTCTTC. Protein: CASSPWTSEYNEQFF.

This chain uses TRBV6-1 with TRBJ2-1; no clear D gene. Trimming stripped 5 bases from V and 4 bases from J, with 12 bases between. The length of the CDR3 is 14 residues. The V gene's germline CDR1 is MNHNS and CDR2 SASEGT. The CDR3 DNA reads as TGTGCCAGCAGTTTATCGGGTAAATACAATGAGCAGTTCTTC. Encoded protein: CASSLSGKYNEQFF.

This clone was seen only once. The chain uses TRBV7-9 and TRBJ1-1; D might be TRBD1 (5 bases). CDR1 SEHNR and CDR2 FQNEAQ come from the germline V gene (reference sequence). This CDR3 is 15 amino acids long. V dropped 5 bases and J dropped 5 bases, with 18 bases sitting between them. The CDR3 here is CASSPGAGGLTEAFF. The CDR3, as DNA: TGTGCCAGCAGCCCCGGAGCCGGGGGTTTAACTGAAGCTTTCTTT.

The V gene is TRBV7-9, the J gene TRBJ2-4; 11 bases map to TRBD2. Germline CDR1 is SEHNR and CDR2 is FQNEAQ (reference sequence). V lost 8 bases, J lost 10 bases, and 13 bases stayed unmatched. The CDR3 is 15 residues long. CDR3 DNA: TGTGCCAGCGGGGGATTAGCGGGGGGGACCGGGATTCAGTACTTC. It codes for CASGGLAGGTGIQYF.

V usage is TRBV27 and J usage is TRBJ2-7; 10 bases align to TRBD2. CDR3 size: 14 residues. CDR1 and CDR2 (germline): MNHEY, SMNVEV (reference sequence). The J segment lost 6 bases and the V segment lost 2 bases, leaving 4 bases of the junction unmatched. CDR3 sequence reads: CASSLRLAGAEQYF. In nucleotides, the CDR3 is TGTGCCAGCAGTTTAAGGCTAGCGGGAGCCGAGCAGTACTTC.

CDR3 sequence (DNA): TGTGCCAGCAGCTCTCTGACGCGCAGGCTACGCTATGGCTACACCTTC. Translating gives CASSSLTRRLRYGYTF. The chain couples TRBV11-2 to TRBJ1-2, with D hard to call. Germline values: CDR1 SGHAT, CDR2 FQNNGV. Trimming took 4 bases from V and 4 from J, leaving 19 bases between them. The CDR3 contains 16 residues.

This chain links TRBV6-1 with TRBJ2-1; 9 bases map to TRBD1. Losses at the gene ends were 8 bases for V and 4 bases for J; bases not matched to a gene: 3. Germline V gene lookup returns CDR1 MNHNS and CDR2 SASEGT. CDR3 size: 13 residues. The CDR3 loop reads CASLDRGYNEQFF. DNA of the CDR3: TGTGCCAGCCTGGACAGGGGTTACAATGAGCAGTTCTTC.

This clone has a handful of counts. Other DNA sequences in this specimen translate into the identical CDR3. The chain joins TRBV18 to TRBJ1-4; 10 nucleotides match TRBD1. The CDR3 is 14 residues long. Germline CDR1 and CDR2: KGHSH and LQKENI. After removal of 3 bases from V and 8 bases from J, the junction contained 3 bases not matched to a gene. CDR3 DNA: TGTGCCAGCTCACCCGGGACAGGGGACGAAAAACTGTTTTTT. Amino acid sequence: CASSPGTGDEKLFF.

J is TRBJ2-7 and V is TRBV6-5; D gene ambiguous. CDR3 length: 13 amino acids. V was pared by 6 bases and J by 6 bases, with 15 bases between. Germline V gene lookup returns CDR1 MNHEY and CDR2 SVGAGI. The CDR3 is CASSPPGLSEQYF. The CDR3 nucleotides read TGTGCCAGCAGCCCTCCCGGTCTGTCCGAGCAGTACTTC.

V gene TRBV7-9 combines with J gene TRBJ1-1; D possibly corresponds to TRBD1 (6 bases). The V gene's germline CDR1 is SEHNR and CDR2 FQNEAQ (reference sequence). Deletions cut 5 bases from V and 7 bases from J, with 14 bases between. CDR3 length equals 13 residues. CDR3 amino acids: CASSPRRGGEAFF. As DNA, the CDR3 is TGTGCCAGCAGCCCTCGAAGGGGGGGTGAAGCTTTCTTT. Full variable domain (missing parts from reference TRBV7-9 and TRBJ1-1): DTGVSQNPRHKITKRGQNVTFRCDPISEHNRLYWYRQTLGQGPEFLTYFQNEAQLEKSRLLSDRFSAERPKGSFSTLEIQRTEQGDSAMYLCASSPRRGGEAFFGQGTRLTVV.

The rearrangement joins TRBV5-6 to TRBJ2-7; 10 bases fit TRBD1. CDR1 is SGHDT, CDR2 YYEEEE, per germline. V lost 2 bases, J lost 2 bases, and 7 bases stayed unmatched. There are 16 residues in the CDR3. CDR3 protein: CASSLLSGTGAYEQYF. In nucleotides, the CDR3 is TGTGCCAGCAGCTTACTCTCCGGGACAGGGGCCTACGAGCAGTACTTC.

The chain carries TRBV28 and TRBJ2-6; 8 nucleotides line up with TRBD1. The CDR3 length is 16 residues. The trim removed 6 bases at V and 2 bases at J, leaving 6 bases unmatched. In germline, CDR1 is MDHEN, CDR2 SYDVKM. This CDR3 is CASRNPGGTGANVLTF. In nucleotides, the CDR3 is TGTGCCAGCAGGAATCCAGGGGGCACTGGGGCCAACGTCCTGACTTTC.

The genes are TRBV2 and TRBJ1-2; 7 bases align to TRBD1. The CDR3 contains 12 residues. Losses at the gene ends were 6 bases for V and 8 bases for J; bases not matched to a gene: 6. CDR1 and CDR2 from the germline V gene are SNHLY and FYNNEI. The CDR3 coding sequence is TGTGCCAGCAGGAGGACAGGTGGAGGCTACACCTTC. This sequence encodes CASRRTGGGYTF.

The V and J genes are TRBV9 and TRBJ1-5, with D hard to call. CDR3 size: 14 residues. Germline assignment: CDR1 SGDLS and CDR2 YYNGEE. V was pared by 2 bases and J by 4 bases, with 10 bases between. CDR3 coding DNA: TGTGCCAGCAGCGTGTACGGGGATAATCAGCCCCAGCATTTT. It is translated as CASSVYGDNQPQHF.